A selection of T cell receptor beta chains follows, all from one sample in a study of cytomegalovirus exposure and HLA in healthy donors. Here immunoSEQ multiplex PCR was the method, and the copy in TCRdb shows in-frame clones only, minus some. The table lists approximately 100,000 clones, around 72% of them singletons, with 13% to 15% in the top ten. Sequenced: PBMCs. These receptors all come from a male donor in good health and CMV-seropositive. The CDR3 runs from the conserved cysteine through the conserved F or W. The D gene is left open where the match is weak. Size is stated for part of the rows, as once, few or many counts, or as a class when the clone is expanded.

V,size,J,D,CDR3,DNA
TRBV7-9,-,TRBJ1-1,-,CASSSLSEAFF,TGTGCCAGCAGCTCCTTATCTGAAGCTTTCTTT
TRBV5-1,-,TRBJ2-3,-,CASSRTGNTDTQYF,TGCGCCAGCAGCCGGACGGGGAACACAGATACGCAGTATTTT
TRBV30,few,TRBJ1-5,TRBD1,CAWSGGQGRNQPQHF,TGTGCCTGGAGCGGTGGACAGGGGAGGAATCAGCCCCAGCATTTT
TRBV14,-,TRBJ2-1,-,CASSQGMIENEQFF,TGTGCCAGCAGCCAAGGAATGATAGAAAATGAGCAGTTCTTC
TRBV14,once,TRBJ2-2,-,CASSQLRPRTGELFF,TGTGCCAGCAGCCAATTACGGCCCAGGACCGGGGAGCTGTTTTTT
TRBV5-5,-,TRBJ1-2,-,CASSPEPTEGYGYTF,TGTGCCAGCAGCCCGGAGCCTACTGAGGGCTATGGCTACACCTTC
TRBV4-2,-,TRBJ2-5,TRBD2,CASSPGRAGRGETQYF,TGTGCCAGCAGCCCCGGGAGGGCGGGAAGGGGAGAGACCCAGTACTTC
TRBV5-8,-,TRBJ2-5,-,CASSYVAMVRGETQYF,TGTGCCAGCAGCTACGTAGCAATGGTGCGTGGGGAGACCCAGTACTTC
TRBV5-6,-,TRBJ1-3,-,CASSLVRSGLSRNTIYF,TGTGCCAGCAGCTTGGTTCGGTCAGGGCTTTCCCGAAACACCATATATTTT
TRBV4-3,-,TRBJ1-2,-,CASSRDRSYGYTF,TGCGCCAGCAGCCGAGACAGGTCCTATGGCTACACCTTC
TRBV7-9,once,TRBJ2-3,-,CASSLTGSTDTQYF,TGTGCCAGCAGCCTAACAGGGAGCACAGATACGCAGTATTTT
TRBV19,few,TRBJ2-3,-,CASSELDTQYF,TGTGCCAGTAGTGAGCTTGATACGCAGTATTTT
TRBV2,-,TRBJ2-1,TRBD2,CASRAGTSGPYNEQFF,TGTGCCAGCAGAGCCGGGACTAGCGGGCCCTACAATGAGCAGTTCTTC
TRBV14,-,TRBJ1-2,-,CASSQARGNYGYTF,TGTGCCAGCAGCCAAGCCAGGGGAAACTATGGCTACACCTTC
TRBV7-2,-,TRBJ1-1,-,CASSYTPRRGTEAFF,TGTGCCAGCAGTTATACCCCCCGCAGGGGCACTGAAGCTTTCTTT
TRBV30,once,TRBJ1-5,TRBD1,CAWSITGEQPQHF,TGTGCCTGGAGCATAACAGGGGAACAGCCCCAGCATTTT
TRBV30,-,TRBJ1-2,-,CAWSKKPNYGYPF,TGTGCCTGGAGTAAGAAGCCGAACTATGGCTACCCCTTC
TRBV4-3,-,TRBJ1-1,TRBD1,CASSHRADRLWTEAFF,TGCGCCAGCAGCCACCGAGCGGACAGGTTGTGGACTGAAGCTTTCTTT
TRBV7-2,-,TRBJ1-1,-,CASSLAVRRQGPEAFF,TGTGCCAGCAGCTTAGCGGTCCGTCGGCAGGGTCCTGAAGCTTTCTTT
TRBV6-1,-,TRBJ2-7,-,CASSPGDEQYF,TGTGCCAGCAGTCCGGGGGACGAGCAGTACTTC
TRBV7-9,-,TRBJ2-2,-,CASSLGVNTGELFF,TGTGCCAGCAGCCTCGGGGTAAACACCGGGGAGCTGTTTTTT
TRBV11-2,few,TRBJ2-7,TRBD1,CASSLVGGVQGQYF,TGTGCCAGCAGCTTAGTAGGGGGCGTTCAGGGGCAGTACTTC
TRBV7-9,-,TRBJ1-1,TRBD1,CASRPQDRIGTEAFF,TGTGCCAGCAGGCCCCAGGACAGGATTGGCACTGAAGCTTTCTTT